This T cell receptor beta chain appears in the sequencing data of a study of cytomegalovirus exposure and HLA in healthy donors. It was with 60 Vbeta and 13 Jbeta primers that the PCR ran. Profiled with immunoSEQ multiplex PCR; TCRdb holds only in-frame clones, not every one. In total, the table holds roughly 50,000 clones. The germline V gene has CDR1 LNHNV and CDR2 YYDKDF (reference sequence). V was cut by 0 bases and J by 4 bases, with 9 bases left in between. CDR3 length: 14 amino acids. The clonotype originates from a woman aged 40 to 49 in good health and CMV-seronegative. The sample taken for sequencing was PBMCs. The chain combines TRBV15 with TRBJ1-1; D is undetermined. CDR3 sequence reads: CATSRDGRATEAFF. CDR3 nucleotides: TGTGCCACCAGCAGAGATGGGAGGGCCACTGAAGCTTTCTTT.